A selection of T cell receptor beta chains follows, all from one sample in a study of identical twins. TCRdb analysed the 5' RACE reads with MiXCR anew, one entry per CDR3 protein. The top ten clones hold about 1.5% of a sample with approximately 600,000 distinct CDR3 sequences, less than 9% of them seen once. The sample was also reused in another study, on yellow fever vaccine responses in identical twins.

Material for sequencing was PBMCs. The receptors originated from a woman aged 18-30 years in good health. The CDR3 runs from the conserved cysteine through the conserved F or W. The D gene is left open where the match is weak. A row's size may be missing; if present it is once, few, many or a size class.

TRBV10-3,-,TRBJ2-5,14,few,CAISESYLIETQYF,TGTGCCATCAGTGAGTCGTACTTAATAGAGACCCAGTACTTC
TRBV10-3,TRBD2,TRBJ2-4,15,many,CAIAASGGAKNIQYF,TGTGCCATCGCGGCTAGCGGGGGGGCCAAAAACATTCAGTACTTC
TRBV5-6,-,TRBJ1-5,15,few,CASSLFGQGDQPQHF,TGTGCCAGCAGCTTATTCGGGCAGGGAGATCAGCCCCAGCATTTT
TRBV27,-,TRBJ2-5,14,-,CASSLADPPRTQYF,TGTGCCAGCAGTTTAGCGGACCCTCCTCGGACCCAGTACTTC
TRBV29-1,-,TRBJ2-2,11,-,CSVAAPGELFF,TGCAGCGTTGCTGCCCCCGGGGAGCTGTTTTTT
TRBV3-1,-,TRBJ2-1,14,once,CAGSQERAEGEQFF,TGTGCCGGCAGCCAAGAACGGGCGGAAGGGGAGCAGTTCTTC
TRBV11-2,-,TRBJ2-5,14,few,CASSSVGGQETQYF,TGTGCCAGCAGCTCAGTCGGTGGCCAAGAGACCCAGTACTTC
TRBV5-1,TRBD2,TRBJ2-1,15,-,CASYPLAGAYNEQFF,TGCGCCAGCTACCCCCTAGCGGGGGCCTACAATGAGCAGTTCTTC
TRBV3-1,-,TRBJ1-6,14,many,CASSPAGTNSPLHF,TGTGCCAGCAGCCCCGCCGGGACTAATTCACCCCTCCACTTT
TRBV11-2,-,TRBJ2-2,16,-,CASSSLGERNTGELFF,TGTGCCAGCAGCTCACTCGGCGAGAGGAACACCGGGGAGCTGTTTTTT
TRBV20-1,-,TRBJ2-7,13,many,CSASPKQIYEQYF,TGCAGTGCTAGCCCCAAGCAGATTTACGAGCAGTACTTC
TRBV12-3/TRBV12-4,-,TRBJ1-6,14,many,CASSAGPENSPLHF,TGTGCCAGCAGTGCAGGCCCTGAGAATTCACCCCTCCACTTT
TRBV6-1,-,TRBJ1-1,14,many,CASSARTELNEAFF,TGTGCCAGCAGTGCCCGGACAGAACTAAATGAAGCTTTCTTT
TRBV12-3/TRBV12-4,TRBD1,TRBJ2-5,13,many,CASSLTGVGTQYF,TGTGCCAGCAGTTTAACAGGGGTTGGGACCCAGTACTTC
TRBV2,TRBD1,TRBJ2-4,16,-,CASSPGTGGDKNIQYF,TGTGCCAGCAGTCCCGGGACAGGGGGGGACAAAAACATTCAGTACTTC
TRBV27,-,TRBJ2-2,15,few,CASSHSPGGAGELFF,TGTGCCAGCAGTCATTCCCCGGGGGGCGCCGGGGAGCTGTTTTTT
TRBV10-2,TRBD2,TRBJ2-3,14,many,CASQSGRGYDTQYF,TGCGCCAGCCAAAGCGGGAGAGGGTATGATACGCAGTATTTT
TRBV27,-,TRBJ2-1,16,few,CASSPFAGSSYNEQFF,TGTGCCAGCAGTCCCTTTGCGGGAAGCTCCTACAATGAGCAGTTCTTC
TRBV5-1,TRBD1,TRBJ1-2,14,many,CASSPDRGAGGYTF,TGCGCCAGCAGCCCTGACAGGGGTGCGGGTGGCTACACCTTC
TRBV11-2,TRBD1,TRBJ1-1,16,many,CASSLVPTGAPAEAFF,TGTGCCAGCAGCTTAGTCCCGACAGGGGCCCCAGCTGAAGCTTTCTTT